Listed below are T cell receptor beta chains from one sample, sequenced in a study of blood T cell repertoires in COVID-19. The table came from immunoSEQ multiplex PCR; TCRdb's copy has only in-frame clones and leaves some out. The table records 60,000 or so clones, nearly 80% of them present only once. Sequencing was carried out using peripheral blood. The receptors stem from a human donor in a cohort sampled during active COVID-19. The CDR3 runs from the conserved cysteine through the conserved F or W. D genes are given only for firm matches. The size field is filled for only some rows; it gives once, few, many or a size class.

J gene,D gene,clone size,V gene,CDR3 length,CDR3 protein,CDR3 DNA
TRBJ1-5,.,few,TRBV5-1,13,CASSLGANQPQHF,TGCGCCAGCAGCTTGGGGGCCAATCAGCCCCAGCATTTT
TRBJ1-6,.,.,TRBV5-1,15,CASSLDGYGSSPLHF,TGCGCCAGCAGCTTGGACGGGTATGGAAGTTCACCCCTCCACTTT
TRBJ2-7,TRBD2,.,TRBV30,14,CAWSMRGRSYEQYF,TGTGCCTGGAGTATGCGCGGGAGATCCTACGAGCAGTACTTC
TRBJ1-2,.,few,TRBV28,14,CASSPQGSHYGYTF,TGTGCCAGCAGTCCACAGGGTTCTCACTATGGCTACACCTTC
TRBJ1-3,TRBD1,.,TRBV14,14,CASSPWTGQNTIYF,TGTGCCAGCAGCCCTTGGACAGGGCAAAACACCATATATTTT
TRBJ1-1,.,.,TRBV6-5,14,CASSRGRAGTEAFF,TGTGCCAGCAGCCGCGGGAGGGCGGGCACTGAAGCTTTCTTT
TRBJ2-5,TRBD2,.,TRBV9,16,CASSVGGLAGLETQYF,TGTGCCAGCAGCGTAGGGGGACTAGCGGGGTTAGAGACCCAGTACTTC
TRBJ2-1,TRBD2,.,TRBV5-1,16,CASSRTSGRAIGEQFF,TGCGCCAGCAGCCGGACTAGCGGGAGGGCCATTGGGGAGCAGTTCTTC
TRBJ2-7,.,.,TRBV14,13,CASSHYRVYEQYF,TGTGCCAGCAGCCACTACAGGGTTTACGAGCAGTACTTC
TRBJ1-1,TRBD1,.,TRBV10-1,13,CASSQGAWAEAFF,TGCGCCAGCAGTCAGGGGGCGTGGGCTGAAGCTTTCTTT
TRBJ2-7,.,.,TRBV19,14,CASSRWGPTYEQYF,TGTGCCAGTAGTAGGTGGGGGCCTACCTACGAGCAGTACTTC